Listed here are 15 T cell receptor beta chains from one sample, sequenced in a study of blood T cell repertoires in COVID-19. Sequencing used immunoSEQ multiplex PCR; TCRdb keeps in-frame clones, though not all of them. This sample has around 310,000 clones, with around 92% found just once. Sequencing was done on a sample of PBMCs or T cells enriched from blood (not recorded which). These TCRs come from a woman in her 30s who had recovered from COVID-19.

The chain uses TRBV19 and TRBJ2-5; 8 positions match TRBD1. Germline V gene data show CDR1 as LNHDA and CDR2 as SQIVND (reference sequence). J lost 4 bases, V lost 7 bases, and 8 bases had no gene match. This CDR3 contains 14 residues. Here the CDR3 reads CASTDRGGVETQYF. The CDR3 DNA reads as TGTGCCAGTACCGACAGGGGAGGAGTAGAGACCCAGTACTTC.

The chain employs TRBV28 and TRBJ2-1; 9 bases agree with TRBD2. The germline V gene has CDR1 MDHEN and CDR2 SYDVKM. Trimming removed 8 bases from V and 1 base from J; junction bases left unmatched: 12. The CDR3 is 17 amino acids. The chain's CDR3 is CASLGLATKLSYNEQFF. In DNA form, the CDR3 reads TGTGCCAGCCTCGGACTAGCGACGAAACTTTCCTACAATGAGCAGTTCTTC.

The chain recombines TRBV13 with TRBJ1-6; D is possibly TRBD1 (5 bases). There are 15 residues in the CDR3. V lost 5 bases, J lost 9 bases, and 17 bases lay in between. Germline V CDR1 and CDR2: PRHDT, FYEKMQ (reference sequence). The CDR3 reads CASSPYPDSASPLHF. The CDR3, as DNA: TGTGCCAGCAGCCCCTACCCCGACAGCGCTTCACCCCTCCACTTT.

The J gene is TRBJ2-3, the V gene TRBV11-2; TRBD2 is a possible D gene (6 bases). This CDR3 spans 18 amino acids. Trimming took 1 base from V and 7 from J, leaving 24 bases between them. The germline V gene has CDR1 SGHAT and CDR2 FQNNGV. In nucleotides, the CDR3 is TGTGCCAGCAGCTTAGGTCCGGGGTGGGAGGCCCTCCCCTATACGCAGTATTTT. Translating gives CASSLGPGWEALPYTQYF.

This clone was seen just once. The chain links TRBV11-2 to TRBJ2-3, with 9 bases aligning to TRBD2. The trim removed 4 bases at V and 2 bases at J, leaving 10 bases unmatched. Germline V gene lookup returns CDR1 SGHAT and CDR2 FQNNGV. The length of the CDR3 is 17 residues. The CDR3 coding sequence is TGTGCCAGCAGCTCAAGACTTGTAGCGGGAGTCACAGATACGCAGTATTTT. This translates into CASSSRLVAGVTDTQYF.

This sequence joins TRBV19 and TRBJ1-1; no clear D. Germline assignment: CDR1 LNHDA and CDR2 SQIVND (reference sequence). The ends were cut back, 0 bases at V and 2 bases at J, with 7 bases in the middle. The CDR3 has 14 amino acids. DNA of the CDR3: TGTGCCAGTAGTATAGACGGGGAAAACACTGAAGCTTTCTTT. Residues: CASSIDGENTEAFF.

The J gene is TRBJ2-5, the V gene TRBV19, with TRBD1 as a possible D gene (6 bases). Germline CDR1 is LNHDA and CDR2 is SQIVND (reference sequence). The CDR3 extends over 16 amino acids. Trimming took off 5 bases at V and 2 bases at J, with 18 bases between the two ends. CDR3 DNA: TGTGCCAGTAGTTTACGCAGGGGCCACCTTCAAGAGACCCAGTACTTC. This translates into CASSLRRGHLQETQYF.

This sequence joins TRBV29-1 and TRBJ1-2; no clear D. Trimming pared 3 bases from V and 6 bases from J, leaving 14 bases between. This CDR3 spans 13 amino acids. CDR1 is SQVTM, CDR2 ANQGSEA, per germline. The CDR3 region has the DNA TGCAGCGTTGATGACCTCCCCGGGAATGGCTACACCTTC. This encodes CSVDDLPGNGYTF.

The CDR3 DNA reads TGTGCCAGCACGTGGGGGCAGAAGAACACTGAAGCTTTCTTT. The encoded protein is CASTWGQKNTEAFF. The chain employs TRBV28 and TRBJ1-1; weak D call: TRBD1 (6 bases). V was clipped by 7 bases and J by 1 base, with 13 bases between them. The germline V gene encodes CDR1 MDHEN and CDR2 SYDVKM. CDR3 length: 14 amino acids.

This rearrangement joins TRBV21-1 to TRBJ2-7; TRBD1 reflects the table's D call only, with no check against the DNA. TRBV21-1 is listed as a pseudogene. The CDR3 is made up of 15 amino acids. In nucleotides, the CDR3 is TGTGCCAGCGACAAAAATTGGGACAGAATACGGGAGCAGTACTTC. Protein sequence: CASDKNWDRIREQYF.

The V gene is TRBV19, the J gene TRBJ1-1; D gene unclear. The germline V gene has CDR1 LNHDA and CDR2 SQIVND (reference sequence). The CDR3 has 13 residues. Trimming shortened V by 5 bases and J by 3 bases, and 10 bases separated the two germline ends. The CDR3 nucleotides read TGTGCCAGTAGTTCGCGGGCCGACACTGAAGCTTTCTTT. It translates to CASSSRADTEAFF.

V is TRBV6-5 and J is TRBJ1-4; 8 bases align to TRBD1. The CDR3 contains 15 residues. Germline CDR1 is MNHEY and CDR2 is SVGAGI. J was trimmed by 5 bases and V by 5 bases; bases with no gene match: 7. The DNA for the CDR3 is TGTGCCAGCAGTCTAGACAGGGGACAGAATGAAAAACTGTTTTTT. Amino acid sequence: CASSLDRGQNEKLFF.

A single count supports this clone. The V call is TRBV18, the J call TRBJ1-1, with D perhaps TRBD1 (5 bases). V lost 8 bases, J lost 3 bases, and 13 bases lay in between. The germline V gene has CDR1 KGHSH and CDR2 LQKENI. This CDR3 has 13 residues. The CDR3 protein is CASTATGDTEAFF. In nucleotides, the CDR3 is TGTGCCAGCACCGCAACGGGGGACACTGAAGCTTTCTTT. Full variable domain (remainder filled in from reference TRBV18 and TRBJ1-1): NAGVMQNPRHLVRRRGQEARLRCSPMKGHSHVYWYRQLPEEGLKFMVYLQKENIIDESGMPKERFSAEFPKEGPSILRIQQVVRGDSAAYFCASTATGDTEAFFGQGTRLTVV.

The rearrangement links TRBV10-2 to TRBJ1-1; D is ambiguous. The CDR3 length is 15 residues. With 1 base removed from V and 0 bases from J, the gap between germline ends came to 9 bases. Per the germline V gene, CDR1 is WSHSY and CDR2 is SAAADI. The CDR3 DNA reads TGCGCCAGCAGTGAGTATTTGGGCGTGAACACTGAAGCTTTCTTT. Its protein product is CASSEYLGVNTEAFF.

This sequence joins TRBV7-9 and TRBJ1-3, with D possibly TRBD1 on 6 matching bases. The V gene lost 5 bases and the J gene lost 14 bases, with 16 bases spanning the gap. Germline V lookup: CDR1 SEHNR, CDR2 FQNEAQ (reference sequence). The CDR3 spans 12 residues. In nucleotides, the CDR3 is TGTGCCAGCAGCCCTGGGGACACTACCCTATATTTT. Translating it yields CASSPGDTTLYF.